The 29 T cell receptor beta chains given below trace back to one sample, sequenced in a study of siplizumab effects on memory and regulatory T cells. Generated by immunoSEQ multiplex PCR, the TCRdb table keeps only in-frame clones and is missing some. In the table there are about 50,000 clones, over 75% of which are singletons. The sequenced sample consisted of naive CD8+ T cells sorted from blood. Every receptor here comes from a human donor in good health.

DNA for the CDR3: TGTGCCAGTACCCGAGCGGGGTATTACAATGAGCAGTTCTTC. This codes for CASTRAGYYNEQFF. V and J are TRBV19 and TRBJ2-1; 7 nucleotides match TRBD2. The V and J ends lost 7 bases and 4 bases, in that order; junction bases with no gene match: 7. CDR3 length equals 14 residues. Germline V gene sequence: CDR1 LNHDA, CDR2 SQIVND (reference sequence). The full variable domain, with the rest looked up from reference TRBV19 and TRBJ2-1, is DGGITQSPKYLFRKEGQNVTLSCEQNLNHDAMYWYRQDPGQGLRLIYYSQIVNDFQKGDIAEGYSVSREKKESFPLTVTSAQKNPTAFYLCASTRAGYYNEQFFGPGTRLTVL.

This chain links TRBV12-2 with TRBJ1-4; the listed D gene, TRBD1, was not tested against the DNA. TRBV12-2 is assigned pseudogene status. The CDR3 spans 18 residues. The CDR3 coding sequence is TGTGCAAGTCTATTCACCGGGACACCTGTTGCAACTAATGAAAAACTGTTTTTT. Protein: CASLFTGTPVATNEKLFF.

This clone was seen just once. This rearrangement joins TRBV13 to TRBJ1-2, with D perhaps TRBD1 (5 bases). CDR3 length: 17 amino acids. CDR1 PRHDT and CDR2 FYEKMQ come from the germline V gene (reference sequence). V was trimmed by 5 bases and J by 1 base, leaving 20 bases between them. In DNA, the CDR3 is TGTGCCAGCAGCCCAGCAATGGAAAAGGGGATTAACTATGGCTACACCTTC. This gives the protein CASSPAMEKGINYGYTF. The full variable domain, completed using reference TRBV13 and TRBJ1-2, is AAGVIQSPRHLIKEKRETATLKCYPIPRHDTVYWYQQGPGQDPQFLISFYEKMQSDKGSIPDRFSAQQFSDYHSELNMSSLELGDSALYFCASSPAMEKGINYGYTFGSGTRLTVV.

The rearrangement joins TRBV7-9 to TRBJ1-6; D may be TRBD1 (5 bases). Trimming shortened V by 4 bases and J by 8 bases, and 12 bases separated the two germline ends. This CDR3 comprises 14 residues. The V gene's germline CDR1 is SEHNR and CDR2 FQNEAQ (reference sequence). This CDR3 is CASSSGTEHSPLHF. The CDR3 DNA follows: TGTGCCAGCAGCTCCGGGACGGAGCATTCACCCCTCCACTTT.

The CDR3 protein is CASSMLAGANNEQFF. The CDR3 DNA follows: TGTGCCAGTAGTATGTTAGCGGGAGCGAACAATGAGCAGTTCTTC. The genes are TRBV19 and TRBJ2-1; TRBD2 matches 9 bases. The V segment lost 3 bases and the J segment 5 bases; nucleotides outside the gene matches: 5. Germline CDR1 reads LNHDA; CDR2 reads SQIVND (reference sequence). The CDR3 is made up of 15 amino acids.

This clone was seen a handful of times. The CDR3 DNA sequence: TGTGCCACCAGCAGAGAACGGGTGGGCAATCAGCCCCAGCATTTT. Its translation: CATSRERVGNQPQHF. J is TRBJ1-5 and V is TRBV15; D gene unclear. V gave up 0 bases and J gave up 2 bases, with 8 bases separating them. Germline lookup yields CDR1 LNHNV and CDR2 YYDKDF (reference sequence). The CDR3 totals 15 residues.

The chain employs TRBV4-1 and TRBJ1-1; 7 bases are shared with TRBD1. V gave up 1 base and J gave up 9 bases; unmatched junction bases: 2. The CDR3 runs 12 residues. The germline CDR1 and CDR2 sequences are MGHRA and YSYEKL. The CDR3 bases are TGCGCCAGCAGCCAAGGGACAGGTAAAGCTTTCTTT. Its translation is CASSQGTGKAFF.

This chain joins TRBV9 and TRBJ2-1; a possible D gene is TRBD1 (5 bases). The V end lost 5 bases, the J end lost 0 bases, and 9 bases lay between the germline ends. The CDR3 spans 14 residues. CDR1 SGDLS and CDR2 YYNGEE come from the germline V gene. The chain's CDR3 is CASRGASSYNEQFF. The CDR3 DNA is TGTGCCAGCAGAGGGGCTAGCTCCTACAATGAGCAGTTCTTC. Supplemented by reference TRBV9 and TRBJ2-1, the full variable domain reads DSGVTQTPKHLITATGQRVTLRCSPRSGDLSVYWYQQSLDQGLQFLIQYYNGEERAKGNILERFSAQQFPDLHSELNLSSLELGDSALYFCASRGASSYNEQFFGPGTRLTVL.

J is TRBJ1-2 and V is TRBV4-1; D not certain. The germline CDR1 and CDR2 sequences are MGHRA and YSYEKL. The CDR3 is 15 amino acids. V was shortened by 4 bases and J by 4 bases, with 16 bases between the two germline ends. As DNA, the CDR3 is TGCGCCAGCAGCCCCCCATCGTCAGACCCCTATGGCTACACCTTC. Protein: CASSPPSSDPYGYTF.

The chain joins TRBV27 to TRBJ2-5, with a tentative D call TRBD2 (5 bases). The CDR3 has 15 residues. Per germline, CDR1 MNHEY and CDR2 SMNVEV (reference sequence). V shed 4 bases and J shed 1 base, with 13 bases lying between them. CDR3 sequence reads: CASSSPDSPQETQYF. The CDR3 nucleotides are TGTGCCAGCAGTTCGCCGGACTCGCCCCAAGAGACCCAGTACTTC.

On this clone itself: The same CDR3 also results from other DNA sequences found in this sample. The rearrangement uses TRBV19 and TRBJ1-1; D remains ambiguous. The CDR3 sequence is 13 residues long. Deletions cut 3 bases from V and 0 bases from J, with 5 bases between. In germline, CDR1 is LNHDA, CDR2 SQIVND (reference sequence). CDR3 sequence: CASSISLNTEAFF. The CDR3 bases are TGTGCCAGTAGTATTTCCCTGAACACTGAAGCTTTCTTT.

The chain couples TRBV5-4 to TRBJ2-5, with 8 bases fitting TRBD2. The CDR3 is 16 residues long. V shed 4 bases and J 1 base; nucleotides not matched to a gene: 9. CDR1 is SGHNT, CDR2 YYREEE, per germline (reference sequence). CDR3 coding DNA: TGTGCCAGCAGCCGAGGGGCGGGAGGTACCCAAGAGACCCAGTACTTC. Its protein is CASSRGAGGTQETQYF.

In its sample, this clone was seen once. This chain links TRBV5-6 with TRBJ2-7, with D possibly matching TRBD2 (6 bases). The germline V gene has CDR1 SGHDT and CDR2 YYEEEE. Trimming removed 4 bases from V and 5 bases from J, with 16 bases in between. This CDR3 is 14 amino acids long. The CDR3 sequence is CASSPWEDTHEQYF. As DNA, the CDR3 is TGTGCCAGCAGCCCCTGGGAGGATACCCACGAGCAGTACTTC.

This clone turned up a few times. This chain uses TRBV2 with TRBJ1-2; unclear D gene. Trimming shortened V by 3 bases and J by 12 bases, and 5 bases separated the two germline ends. This CDR3 region has 9 residues. Germline V gene sequence: CDR1 SNHLY, CDR2 FYNNEI. The DNA of the CDR3 is TGTGCCAGCAGTGACTGGGACACCTTC. Encoded protein: CASSDWDTF.

CDR3 region: CAWIGQETNYGYTF. The CDR3 bases are TGTGCCTGGATTGGACAGGAGACTAACTATGGCTACACCTTC. The rearrangement links TRBV30 to TRBJ1-2; TRBD1 matches 7 bases. The length of the CDR3 is 14 residues. V gave up 4 bases and J gave up 0 bases; unmatched junction bases: 5. The germline V gene has CDR1 GTSNPN and CDR2 SVGIG (reference sequence).

The chain uses TRBV27 and TRBJ2-3; D ambiguous. Germline V lookup: CDR1 MNHEY, CDR2 SMNVEV (reference sequence). Trimming shortened V by 3 bases and J by 5 bases, and 12 bases separated the two germline ends. The CDR3 runs 14 residues. DNA of the CDR3: TGTGCCAGCAGTTTCAGGTCCAAGGGAGATACGCAGTATTTT. This codes for CASSFRSKGDTQYF.

This sequence joins TRBV9 and TRBJ1-2; unclear D gene. Germline values: CDR1 SGDLS, CDR2 YYNGEE. CDR3 length equals 12 residues. Trimming cost V 0 bases and J 8 bases, with 8 bases left between them. CDR3 sequence (DNA): TGTGCCAGCAGCGTAGGTGGGTCCGGCTACACCTTC. Its protein product is CASSVGGSGYTF.

Here the CDR3 reads CASSPLRNTGELFF. In nucleotides, the CDR3 is TGTGCCAGCAGCCCGCTCCGGAACACCGGGGAGCTGTTTTTT. The V and J genes are TRBV9 and TRBJ2-2; no clear D. The CDR3 covers 14 residues. The germline CDR1 and CDR2 sequences are SGDLS and YYNGEE. The V end was cut by 4 bases, the J end by 1 base, with 8 bases between.

V is TRBV14 and J is TRBJ2-7; 7 positions agree with TRBD2. J lost 3 bases, V lost 1 base, and 6 bases had no gene match. The CDR3 totals 15 residues. Per the germline V gene, CDR1 is SGHDN and CDR2 is FVKESK. The CDR3 here is CASSQGRGESYEQYF. The DNA for the CDR3 is TGTGCCAGCAGCCAAGGACGGGGGGAAAGCTACGAGCAGTACTTC.

The chain recombines TRBV27 with TRBJ1-1, with 7 bases aligning to TRBD1. Per the germline V gene, CDR1 is MNHEY and CDR2 is SMNVEV (reference sequence). The CDR3 runs 14 residues. V shed 3 bases, J shed 4 bases, and the junction held 5 bases outside the gene matches. The DNA of the CDR3 is TGTGCCAGCAGTTTGCTCGACAGGGCCACTGAAGCTTTCTTT. This encodes CASSLLDRATEAFF.

CDR3 region: CASSQDGEGNTEAFF. The CDR3 DNA follows: TGCGCCAGCAGCCAAGATGGGGAGGGGAACACTGAAGCTTTCTTT. The chain has TRBV4-1 and TRBJ1-1; no clear D. The CDR3 runs to 15 residues. Trimming took off 0 bases at V and 1 base at J, with 9 bases between the two ends. The V gene's germline CDR1 is MGHRA and CDR2 YSYEKL.

V is TRBV11-3 and J is TRBJ2-5; D might be TRBD1 or TRBD2, each matching 6 bases. CDR3 size: 13 residues. Germline CDR1 reads SGHNT; CDR2 reads YENEEA. V lost 7 bases and J lost 5, with 14 bases in between. CDR3 region: CASNRRGEETQYF. As DNA, the CDR3 is TGTGCCAGCAACCGGAGGGGGGAGGAGACCCAGTACTTC. Full variable domain (missing parts from reference TRBV11-3 and TRBJ2-5): EAGVVQSPRYKIIEKKQPVAFWCNPISGHNTLYWYLQNLGQGPELLIRYENEEAVDDSQLPKDRFSAERLKGVDSTLKIQPAELGDSAVYLCASNRRGEETQYFGPGTRLLVL.

The chain is built from TRBV27 and TRBJ2-3; D gene unclear. Germline CDR1 reads MNHEY; CDR2 reads SMNVEV (reference sequence). Trimming removed 4 bases from V and 10 bases from J, with 15 bases in between. CDR3 size: 13 residues. The CDR3 DNA reads TGTGCCAGCAGTTCCACGGTCCTCATAGCGCAGTATTTT. The encoded protein is CASSSTVLIAQYF.

The J gene is TRBJ2-7, the V gene TRBV7-9; D is perhaps TRBD1 (6 bases). The CDR3 contains 15 residues. Germline V gene lookup returns CDR1 SEHNR and CDR2 FQNEAQ (reference sequence). Trimming removed 1 base at V and 1 base at J, with 11 bases between. Here the CDR3 DNA reads TGTGCCAGCAGCTTAGTAGGGGGAGAGTCCTACGAGCAGTACTTC. Translated, it gives CASSLVGGESYEQYF.

This chain connects TRBV6-1 to TRBJ2-1, with a weak D call TRBD2 (5 bases). The V gene's germline CDR1 is MNHNS and CDR2 SASEGT. This CDR3 is built from 13 residues. The V end lost 8 bases, the J end lost 6 bases, and 14 bases lay between the germline ends. The CDR3 spells CASRGWGINEQFF. The CDR3, as DNA: TGTGCCAGCCGAGGGTGGGGTATCAATGAGCAGTTCTTC.

J is TRBJ2-7 and V is TRBV11-2; unclear D gene. The CDR3 length is 15 residues. V gave up 1 base and J gave up 3 bases, with 13 bases separating them. Germline lookup yields CDR1 SGHAT and CDR2 FQNNGV. The CDR3 protein is CASSLGASRFYEQYF. The CDR3 DNA is TGTGCCAGCAGCTTAGGCGCAAGTCGTTTCTACGAGCAGTACTTC.

The chain recombines TRBV5-6 with TRBJ2-3; the match to TRBD2 covers 7 bases. The germline gives CDR1 SGHDT, CDR2 YYEEEE. CDR3 size: 16 residues. V lost 1 base to trimming and J lost 2 bases; unmatched junction nucleotides: 7. The CDR3 sequence is CASSLWAGDPTDTQYF. The CDR3 DNA reads as TGTGCCAGCAGCTTGTGGGCGGGGGACCCCACAGATACGCAGTATTTT.

The chain carries TRBV2 and TRBJ1-5; no reliable D call. This CDR3 spans 14 amino acids. V lost 1 base to trimming and J lost 7 bases, with 11 bases between them. Germline CDR1 SNHLY, CDR2 FYNNEI. CDR3 sequence reads: CASSEGVGRQPQHF. The CDR3 nucleotides are TGTGCCAGCAGTGAAGGGGTGGGAAGGCAGCCCCAGCATTTT.

The genes are TRBV29-1 and TRBJ2-2, with TRBD2 identical over 8 bases. From germline, CDR1 is SQVTM and CDR2 ANQGSEA. This CDR3 is 14 amino acids long. V gave up 6 bases and J gave up 1 base; unmatched junction bases: 4. CDR3 sequence reads: CSVDLAGNTGELFF. CDR3 sequence (DNA): TGCAGCGTCGATCTAGCGGGGAACACCGGGGAGCTGTTTTTT.